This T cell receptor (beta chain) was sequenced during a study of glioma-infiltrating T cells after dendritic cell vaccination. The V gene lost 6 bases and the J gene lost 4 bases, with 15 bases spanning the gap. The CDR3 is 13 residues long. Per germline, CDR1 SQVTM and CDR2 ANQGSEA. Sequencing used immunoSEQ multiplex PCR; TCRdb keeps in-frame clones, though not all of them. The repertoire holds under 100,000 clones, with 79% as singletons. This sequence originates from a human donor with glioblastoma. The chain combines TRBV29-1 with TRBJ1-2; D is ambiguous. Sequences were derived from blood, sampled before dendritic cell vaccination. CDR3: CSVDNWRSYGYTF. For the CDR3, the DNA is TGCAGCGTGGATAATTGGCGGTCCTATGGCTACACCTTC.